This TCR beta chain was recovered during a study of naive CD8 T cells in extremely preterm neonates. Some clones are missing from TCRdb's copy, which holds only in-frame ones; the method was immunoSEQ multiplex PCR. The sample has about 5,100 clones; 95% to 98% are singletons. CDR1 MGHRA and CDR2 YSYEKL come from the germline V gene. This CDR3 contains 15 residues. V was clipped by 4 bases and J by 3 bases; unmatched bases: 3. This clone was detected only once. The sample taken for sequencing was naive CD8+ T cells from blood. The J gene is TRBJ2-7, the V gene TRBV4-1; TRBD2 aligns across 13 bases. This clonotype was sampled from a human donor in good health. The CDR3 spells CASSPGLAGRYEQYF. CDR3 nucleotide sequence: TGCGCCAGCAGCCCGGGACTAGCGGGGCGCTACGAGCAGTACTTC.